This T cell receptor (beta chain) derives from a study of T cell responses to AZD1222 COVID-19 vaccine. Generated by immunoSEQ multiplex PCR, the TCRdb table keeps only in-frame clones and is missing some. The data contain tens of thousands of clones, about 88% of them singletons. Trimming stripped 4 bases from V and 4 bases from J, with 14 bases between. This CDR3 is 14 amino acids long. Germline assignment: CDR1 SGHRS and CDR2 YFSETQ. The TCR sequence derives from an adult who received the AZD1222 COVID-19 vaccine. The rearrangement uses TRBV5-1 and TRBJ2-5, with a possible D match to TRBD1 (6 bases). This specimen was peripheral blood, taken 28 days after the second AZD1222 dose. This chain's CDR3 is CASSPPLTGETQYF. CDR3 coding DNA: TGCGCCAGCAGCCCTCCGCTGACAGGAGAGACCCAGTACTTC.